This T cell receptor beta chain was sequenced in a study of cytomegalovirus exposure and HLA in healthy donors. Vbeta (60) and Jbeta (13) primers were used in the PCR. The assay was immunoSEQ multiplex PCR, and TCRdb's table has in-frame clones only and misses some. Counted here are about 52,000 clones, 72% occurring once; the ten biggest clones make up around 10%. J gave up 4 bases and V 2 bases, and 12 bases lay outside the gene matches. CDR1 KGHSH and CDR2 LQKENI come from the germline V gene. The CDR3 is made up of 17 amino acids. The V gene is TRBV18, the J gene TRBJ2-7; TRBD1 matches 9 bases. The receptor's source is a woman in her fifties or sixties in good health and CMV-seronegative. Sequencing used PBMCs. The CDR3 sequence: CASSPELPTGGKYEQYF. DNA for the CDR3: TGTGCCAGCTCACCAGAGTTACCGACAGGGGGGAAATACGAGCAGTACTTC.